Presented here are 25 T cell receptor beta chains from one specimen sequenced in a study of glioma-infiltrating T cells. Using RNA template, CDR3s of TCR alpha and beta were amplified with iRepertoire arm-PCR. Using its own MiXCR run on the multiplex PCR reads, TCRdb lists one record per CDR3 protein. Here the sample spans about 93,000 distinct CDR3 sequences, about 37% being singletons. Sequencing used glioma tissue, nonneoplastic brain tissue, or PBMCs (not recorded which). The receptors come from a human donor with low-grade glioma or glioblastoma, undergoing nonglioma brain surgery, or in good health (not recorded which).

The chain has TRBV7-2 and TRBJ1-2, with D perhaps TRBD1 (5 bases). This CDR3 region has 12 residues. Between the trimmed V and J ends, which lost 0 bases and 12 bases, there was a span of 11 bases. Germline V CDR1 and CDR2: SGHTA, FQGNSA. The DNA for the CDR3 is TGTGCCAGCAGCTTAGCAGGGGCTGGAAACACCTTC. Its protein product is CASSLAGAGNTF.

In its sample, this clonotype was seen many times. The V call is TRBV6-1, the J call TRBJ2-3, with TRBD2 identical over 10 bases. Germline assignment: CDR1 MNHNS and CDR2 SASEGT. CDR3 size: 14 residues. With 5 bases clipped from V and 4 bases from J, the junction kept 3 bases outside the gene matches. CDR3 sequence (DNA): TGTGCCAGCAGTAGCGGGGGGGCCCCAGATACGCAGTATTTT. Translation gives CASSSGGAPDTQYF.

This clonotype was recorded many times. The rearrangement links TRBV7-8 to TRBJ2-3; TRBD2 aligns across 7 bases. CDR3 length: 17 residues. The V and J ends lost 0 bases and 5 bases, in that order; junction bases with no gene match: 11. Germline V gives CDR1 SGHVS, CDR2 FQNEAQ. Here the CDR3 DNA reads TGTGCCAGCAGCTTAGCATTAGTTGGCGGGGGAATAGATACGCAGTATTTT. Its translation: CASSLALVGGGIDTQYF. The full variable domain, with the rest looked up from reference TRBV7-8 and TRBJ2-3, is GAGVSQSPRYKVAKRGQDVALRCDPISGHVSLFWYQQALGQGPEFLTYFQNEAQLDKSGLPSDRFFAERPEGSVSTLKIQRTQQEDSAVYLCASSLALVGGGIDTQYFGPGTRLTVL.

The genes are TRBV6-1 and TRBJ2-2; D is ambiguous. V lost 3 bases and J lost 6, with 14 bases in between. The CDR3 has 15 residues. Per germline, CDR1 MNHNS and CDR2 SASEGT. CDR3 coding DNA: TGTGCCAGCAGTGATTCCGGGTTAAGATCCGGGGAGCTGTTTTTT. Translated: CASSDSGLRSGELFF.

This clonotype was seen only once. The chain couples TRBV20-1 to TRBJ1-1, with D possibly matching TRBD1 (6 bases). V was trimmed by 8 bases and J by 1 base, leaving 17 bases between them. This CDR3 is built from 14 residues. Germline assignment: CDR1 DFQATT and CDR2 SNEGSKA (reference sequence). The CDR3: CSTPLRGKNTEAFF. For the CDR3, the DNA is TGCAGTACCCCTCTCAGGGGAAAGAACACTGAAGCTTTCTTT.

As to this clonotype: Just one base apart from a much larger clone, this may be a read error. The CDR3 end shows no conserved phenylalanine or tryptophan, and so a read error is likely. The V call is TRBV5-6, the J call TRBJ2-1; 10 nucleotides agree with TRBD2. Germline CDR1 and CDR2: SGHDT and YYEEEE. CDR3 length: 15 residues. The junction had 10 bases not matched to a gene; V was cut back by 4 bases and J by 9 bases. The CDR3 region is CASSAGLAGVSEQFL. The CDR3 DNA is TGTGCCAGCAGCGCCGGGCTAGCGGGAGTAAGTGAGCAGTTCCTC.

This clonotype was seen at least ten times. The CDR3 sequence is CASKRTASGILEQYF. In DNA, the CDR3 is TGTGCCAGCAAAAGGACGGCTAGCGGGATTCTTGAGCAGTACTTC. This sequence joins TRBV2 and TRBJ2-7, with 9 bases that match TRBD2. Trimming at V came to 7 bases and at J to 7 bases, leaving 14 bases not matched to a gene. The CDR3 extends over 15 amino acids. CDR1 is SNHLY and CDR2 is FYNNEI in the germline V gene.

Details on this clonotype: At one end the junction does not follow the germline gene, possibly because of a read error. The chain has TRBV6-1 and TRBJ2-3; maybe TRBD1 (6 bases). This CDR3 is 17 amino acids long. Germline V gene lookup returns CDR1 MNHNS and CDR2 SASEGT. Here the CDR3 DNA reads TGTGCCAGCAGTGAAGCATGGGGGCCTTTAAGCAAAGATACGCAGTATTTT. This sequence encodes CASSEAWGPLSKDTQYF.

This clonotype was recorded at least ten times. This chain connects TRBV5-4 to TRBJ1-1, with D unclear. Germline lookup yields CDR1 SGHNT and CDR2 YYREEE (reference sequence). The CDR3 covers 15 residues. Trimming stripped 2 bases from V and 0 bases from J, with 11 bases between. CDR3 in amino acids: CASSLDQLMNTEAFF. As DNA, the CDR3 is TGTGCCAGCAGCTTAGATCAGCTCATGAACACTGAAGCTTTCTTT.

This clonotype was counted at least ten times. The chain joins TRBV7-8 to TRBJ1-5, with TRBD1 matching over 7 bases. CDR1 SGHVS and CDR2 FQNEAQ come from the germline V gene. CDR3 length: 19 residues. V was clipped by 4 bases and J by 0 bases; unmatched bases: 15. The CDR3 region has the DNA TGTGCCAGCAGCTCGTTCTATAGAGGGACAGCGACTAGCAATCAGCCCCAGCATTTT. It codes for CASSSFYRGTATSNQPQHF.

The chain links TRBV7-6 to TRBJ2-5; no firm D call. This CDR3 spans 15 amino acids. Germline V gene lookup returns CDR1 SGHVS and CDR2 FNYEAQ. The V gene lost 3 bases and the J gene lost 4 bases, with 15 bases spanning the gap. The CDR3 DNA follows: TGTGCCAGCAGCTTGCTGGGCAGGACCACAGAGACCCAGTACTTC. Protein product: CASSLLGRTTETQYF.

At least ten counts were recorded for this clonotype. The V and J genes are TRBV4-3 and TRBJ1-2; D is uncertain. The CDR3 totals 13 residues. Germline CDR1 LGHNA, CDR2 YSLEER. V was pared by 0 bases and J by 3 bases, with 5 bases between. The CDR3 spells CASSQDTDYGYTF. The CDR3 bases are TGCGCCAGCAGCCAAGATACAGACTATGGCTACACCTTC.

This clonotype was counted a few times. This sequence may be a read error, since a much larger clone differs from it by one base. The rearrangement links TRBV5-4 to TRBJ2-1, with D tentatively TRBD1 (5 bases). Germline CDR1 SGHNT, CDR2 YYREEE (reference sequence). CDR3 length: 14 residues. CDR3 DNA: TGTGCCAGCAGCTCGAAAATACAGGTTAATGAGCAGCTCTTC. Its translation is CASSSKIQVNEQLF.

The rearrangement links TRBV4-1 to TRBJ2-3; possible D gene TRBD2, 5 bases. V was clipped by 1 base and J by 15 bases, with 23 bases between them. Germline CDR1 reads MGHRA; CDR2 reads YSYEKL. The CDR3 is 15 residues long. For the CDR3, the DNA is TGCGCCAGCAGCCAAGTTCCCGGGGAACCAGCTACGCCTTATTTT. As protein: CASSQVPGEPATPYF.

In this sample, this clonotype turned up many times. V gene TRBV6-5 combines with J gene TRBJ1-3, with D unresolved. Germline assignment: CDR1 MNHEY and CDR2 SVGAGI. The CDR3 sequence is 15 residues long. Trimming stripped 0 bases from V and 0 bases from J, with 6 bases between. The CDR3 coding sequence is TGTGCCAGCAGTTACTCCCTGGCCTCTGGAAACACCATATATTTT. Translated: CASSYSLASGNTIYF.

As for this clonotype: Its ends do not fully match the called genes, so a read error is possible. The chain joins TRBV27 to TRBJ1-5; no firm D call. Germline V gene sequence: CDR1 MNHEY, CDR2 SMNVEV (reference sequence). This CDR3 contains 15 residues. The CDR3 bases are TGTGCCAGCAGTTTATCGGGCCAGTGGCATCAGCCCGAGCATTTT. Residues: CASSLSGQWHQPEHF.

This clonotype was recorded at least ten times. The V call is TRBV29-1, the J call TRBJ1-2; TRBD1 aligns across 8 bases. In germline, CDR1 is SQVTM, CDR2 ANQGSEA. The CDR3 is 12 amino acids. V lost 5 bases and J lost 12; bases outside the gene matches: 11. The CDR3 DNA sequence: TGCAGCGTTACGGCCGGGACAGGTATGGACACCTTC. Translated: CSVTAGTGMDTF.

This clonotype was seen ten or more times. This chain links TRBV6-2 or TRBV6-3 with TRBJ2-3; D ambiguous. The V end lost 10 bases, the J end lost 2 bases, and 10 bases lay between the germline ends. Germline CDR1 is MNHEY and CDR2 is SVGEGT. The CDR3 length is 12 residues. CDR3 bases: TGTGCCACAAGACAAATCACAGATACGCAGTATTTT. Amino acids: CATRQITDTQYF.

This clonotype was recorded many times. The V call is TRBV20-1, the J call TRBJ1-2; D uncertain. Deletions cut 0 bases from V and 6 bases from J, with 14 bases between. The CDR3 totals 14 residues. Germline V CDR1 and CDR2: DFQATT, SNEGSKA (reference sequence). The CDR3 sequence is CSARDPEGWNGYTF. The DNA for the CDR3 is TGCAGTGCTAGAGATCCGGAGGGCTGGAATGGCTACACCTTC.

A remark on this clonotype: With a much larger clone just one base away, this may be a read error. V is TRBV12-3 or TRBV12-4 and J is TRBJ1-1, with 8 bases matching TRBD1. The CDR3 runs to 14 residues. The CDR3 loop is CASSLRDRNTKAFF. The CDR3 DNA is TGTGCCAGCAGTTTAAGGGACAGGAACACTAAAGCTTTCTTT.

The chain is built from TRBV6-1 and TRBJ1-5, with 10 bases fitting TRBD1. CDR1 and CDR2 from the germline V gene are MNHNS and SASEGT. Trimming at V came to 6 bases and at J to 5 bases, leaving 7 bases not matched to a gene. This CDR3 is built from 15 residues. The CDR3 DNA reads as TGTGCCAGCAGGCGACAGGGGGCCCGTCATCAGCCCCAGCATTTT. Translation: CASRRQGARHQPQHF.

About this clonotype itself: A much larger clone differs by one base, so this may be a read error. CDR3 bases: TGTGCCAGGTCCCCCGCGGGGCCCACAGATACGCAGTATTTT. Encoded protein: CARSPAGPTDTQYF. The rearrangement uses TRBV18 and TRBJ2-3, with D possibly TRBD2 on 6 matching bases. The CDR3 totals 14 residues. CDR1 KGHSH and CDR2 LQKENI come from the germline V gene. The germline V and J ends were trimmed by 9 bases and 2 bases, with 15 bases remaining between them.

This clonotype was recorded a few times. The CDR3 nucleotides are TGTGCCAGCAGCCGGGGTAGGGACACCGTCTACACCTTC. It codes for CASSRGRDTVYTF. The V and J genes are TRBV14 and TRBJ1-2; D might be TRBD1 (6 bases). CDR3 length: 13 amino acids. Germline V CDR1 and CDR2: SGHDN, FVKESK. V lost 4 bases and J lost 10, with 16 bases in between.

This clonotype was counted at least ten times. This rearrangement joins TRBV20-1 to TRBJ2-7; D tentatively reads TRBD1 or TRBD2 (5 bases each). V lost 6 bases to trimming and J lost 0 bases, with 15 bases between them. Germline V CDR1 and CDR2: DFQATT, SNEGSKA (reference sequence). This CDR3 has 14 amino acids. The CDR3 DNA is TGCAGTGCGACCAGGAGGACACCCTCCTACGAGCAGTACTTC. It encodes CSATRRTPSYEQYF.

This rearrangement joins TRBV5-5 to TRBJ1-2, with D uncertain. Germline V CDR1 and CDR2: SGHKS, YYEKEE (reference sequence). The CDR3 loop spans 13 amino acids. Trimming left V 1 base short and J 9 bases short, with 13 bases between. CDR3 bases: TGTGCCAGCAGCTTGAAACCCCCAGCTAGCTACACCTTC. Its protein is CASSLKPPASYTF.